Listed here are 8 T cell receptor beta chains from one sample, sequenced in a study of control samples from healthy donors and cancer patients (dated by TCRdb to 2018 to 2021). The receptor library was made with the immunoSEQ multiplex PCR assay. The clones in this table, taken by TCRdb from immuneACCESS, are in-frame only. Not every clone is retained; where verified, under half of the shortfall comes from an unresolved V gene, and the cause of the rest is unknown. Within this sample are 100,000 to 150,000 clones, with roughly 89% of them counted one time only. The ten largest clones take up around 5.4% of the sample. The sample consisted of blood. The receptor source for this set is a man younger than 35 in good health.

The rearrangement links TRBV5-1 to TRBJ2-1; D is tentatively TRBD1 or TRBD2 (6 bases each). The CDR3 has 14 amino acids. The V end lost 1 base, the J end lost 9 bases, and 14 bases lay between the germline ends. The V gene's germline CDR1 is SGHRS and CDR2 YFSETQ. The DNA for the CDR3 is TGCGCCAGCAGCTTGATGGGGGGCCAGGGTGAGCAGTTCTTC. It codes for CASSLMGGQGEQFF.

Here the CDR3 reads CASSYRDRFFYGYTF. The CDR3 nucleotides are TGTGCCAGCAGCTACCGGGACAGATTTTTCTATGGCTACACCTTC. The chain joins TRBV13 to TRBJ1-2; 7 positions match TRBD1. V was pared by 4 bases and J by 4 bases, with 9 bases of the junction left unmatched. The CDR3 spans 15 residues. Germline CDR1 PRHDT, CDR2 FYEKMQ (reference sequence).

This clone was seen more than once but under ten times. CDR3 in DNA: TGTGCCAGCAGTGAAGCGACAGGGGGGATCACTGAAGCTTTCTTT. Its protein product is CASSEATGGITEAFF. V gene TRBV6-1 combines with J gene TRBJ1-1; TRBD1 aligns across 9 bases. This CDR3 region has 15 residues. With 0 bases clipped from V and 4 bases from J, the junction kept 3 bases outside the gene matches. Germline assignment: CDR1 MNHNS and CDR2 SASEGT.

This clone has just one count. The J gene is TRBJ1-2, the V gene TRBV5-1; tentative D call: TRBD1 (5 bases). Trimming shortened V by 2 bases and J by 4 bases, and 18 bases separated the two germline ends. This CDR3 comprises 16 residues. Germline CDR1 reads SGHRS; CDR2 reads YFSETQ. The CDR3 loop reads CASSFTPGGVSYGYTF. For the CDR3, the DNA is TGCGCCAGCAGCTTTACCCCAGGAGGGGTCAGCTATGGCTACACCTTC.

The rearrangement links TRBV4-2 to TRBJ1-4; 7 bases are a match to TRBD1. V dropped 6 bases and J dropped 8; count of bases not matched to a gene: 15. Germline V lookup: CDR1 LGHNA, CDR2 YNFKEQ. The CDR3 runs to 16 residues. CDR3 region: CASRLTSGTANEKLFF. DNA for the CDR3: TGTGCCAGCAGACTCACTTCAGGGACAGCGAACGAAAAACTGTTTTTT.

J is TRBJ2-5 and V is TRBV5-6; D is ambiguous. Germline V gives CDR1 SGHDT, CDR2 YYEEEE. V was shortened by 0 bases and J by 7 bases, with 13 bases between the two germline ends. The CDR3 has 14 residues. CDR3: CASSLEGHIRTQYF. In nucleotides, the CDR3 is TGTGCCAGCAGCTTGGAGGGCCACATAAGGACCCAGTACTTC.

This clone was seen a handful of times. In DNA, the CDR3 is TGCGCCAGCAGCTACAGGGGAGAGGGCTACACCTTC. Protein sequence: CASSYRGEGYTF. This rearrangement joins TRBV5-1 to TRBJ1-2, with 7 bases fitting TRBD1. CDR3 size: 12 residues. Trimming cost V 3 bases and J 8 bases; bases outside gene matches: 4. Germline CDR1 SGHRS, CDR2 YFSETQ.

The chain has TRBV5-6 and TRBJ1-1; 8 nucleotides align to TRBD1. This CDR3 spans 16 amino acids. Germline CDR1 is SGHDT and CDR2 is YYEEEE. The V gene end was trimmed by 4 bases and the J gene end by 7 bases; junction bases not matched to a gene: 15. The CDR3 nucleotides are TGTGCCAGCAGCGGGCAGGGGGCGGGGGGCGTGGGTGAAGCTTTCTTT. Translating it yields CASSGQGAGGVGEAFF.